Below, 7 T cell receptor beta chains from the same sample are listed, as sequenced in a study of OX40 agonist ivuxolimab in advanced cancers. Sequenced by immunoSEQ multiplex PCR; TCRdb stores in-frame clones only, minus some. The sample has around 37,000 clones, 88% seen once. The sequences come from CD4+ or CD8+ T cells sorted from blood, collected in a trial of the OX40 agonist ivuxolimab. Every receptor here comes from an adult with an advanced solid tumor such as melanoma, head and neck, liver or kidney cancer.

V and J are TRBV11-2 and TRBJ2-7, with TRBD1 as a possible D gene (6 bases). Germline assignment: CDR1 SGHAT and CDR2 FQNNGV. The CDR3 is 15 amino acids. Trimming pared 0 bases from V and 3 bases from J, leaving 12 bases between. CDR3 coding DNA: TGTGCCAGCAGCTTAGATTGGGGACAACGCTACGAGCAGTACTTC. This gives the protein CASSLDWGQRYEQYF.

The chain carries TRBV29-1 and TRBJ1-1; no reliable D call. Trimming stripped 7 bases from V and 1 base from J, with 7 bases between. The CDR3 totals 11 residues. CDR1 SQVTM and CDR2 ANQGSEA come from the germline V gene. The CDR3 region has the DNA TGCAGCGACGCGTGGAACACTGAAGCTTTCTTT. Its translation is CSDAWNTEAFF.

The chain employs TRBV27 and TRBJ2-5, with D perhaps TRBD1 (5 bases). The J call is in doubt because the DNA end fits TRBJ2-7 better. The CDR3 contains 14 residues. Germline CDR1 MNHEY, CDR2 SMNVEV (reference sequence). Written as DNA, the CDR3 is TGTGCCAGTTCCTGGGTTACAGGACACTACGAGCAGTACTTC. It encodes CASSWVTGHYEQYF.

The chain couples TRBV19 to TRBJ2-1, with 14 bases aligning to TRBD2. V lost 4 bases, J lost 4 bases, and 6 bases stayed unmatched. Germline values: CDR1 LNHDA, CDR2 SQIVND (reference sequence). The CDR3 runs to 17 residues. The CDR3 is CASSSGLAGGPYNEQFF. CDR3 DNA sequence: TGTGCCAGTAGTAGCGGACTAGCGGGGGGACCGTACAATGAGCAGTTCTTC.

The gene calls are TRBV6-4 and TRBJ2-1; 10 bases map to TRBD2. Germline trimming cut 3 bases from V and 8 bases from J; bases unmatched to any gene: 7. The CDR3 length is 15 residues. CDR1 is MRHNA and CDR2 is SNTAGT in the germline V gene. CDR3 sequence (DNA): TGTGCCAGCAGTGATTGCCTAGCGGGAGCTGATGAGCAGTTCTTC. Residues: CASSDCLAGADEQFF.

The J gene is TRBJ1-1, the V gene TRBV27, with a tentative D call TRBD1 (5 bases). Trimming took 2 bases from V and 0 from J, leaving 7 bases between them. Germline V gives CDR1 MNHEY, CDR2 SMNVEV (reference sequence). CDR3 length: 14 residues. The CDR3 DNA sequence: TGTGCCAGCAGTTTAGGGGGTTTGAACACTGAAGCTTTCTTT. Amino acids: CASSLGGLNTEAFF.

The chain uses TRBV5-1 and TRBJ2-7; weak D call: TRBD1 (6 bases). V was pared by 3 bases and J by 2 bases, with 12 bases between. The CDR3 contains 14 residues. CDR1 is SGHRS and CDR2 is YFSETQ in the germline V gene. CDR3 nucleotides: TGCGCCAGCAGCTGGGTTACAGGGACCTACGAGCAGTACTTC. Amino acids: CASSWVTGTYEQYF.